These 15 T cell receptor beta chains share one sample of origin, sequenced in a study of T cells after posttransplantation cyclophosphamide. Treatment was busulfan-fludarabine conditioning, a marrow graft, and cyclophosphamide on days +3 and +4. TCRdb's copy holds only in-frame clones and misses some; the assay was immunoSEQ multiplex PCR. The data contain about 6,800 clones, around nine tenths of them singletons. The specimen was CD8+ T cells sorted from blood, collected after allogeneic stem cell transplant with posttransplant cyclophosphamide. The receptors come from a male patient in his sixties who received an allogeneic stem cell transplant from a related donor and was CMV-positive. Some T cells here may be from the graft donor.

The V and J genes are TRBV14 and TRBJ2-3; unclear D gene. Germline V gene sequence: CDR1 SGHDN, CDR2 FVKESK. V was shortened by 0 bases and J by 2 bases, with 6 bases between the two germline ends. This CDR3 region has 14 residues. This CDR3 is CASSQETFTDTQYF. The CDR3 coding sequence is TGTGCCAGCAGCCAAGAAACATTCACAGATACGCAGTATTTT. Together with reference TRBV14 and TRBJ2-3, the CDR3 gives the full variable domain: EAGVTQFPSHSVIEKGQTVTLRCDPISGHDNLYWYRRVMGKEIKFLLHFVKESKQDESGMPNNRFLAERTGGTYSTLKVQPAELEDSGVYFCASSQETFTDTQYFGPGTRLTVL.

CDR3 residues: CASSLRVPEDTEAFF. CDR3 DNA sequence: TGTGCCAGCAGCTTGAGGGTGCCAGAGGACACTGAAGCTTTCTTT. The chain links TRBV6-5 to TRBJ1-1; D not resolved. The V end was cut by 6 bases, the J end by 3 bases, with 17 bases between. Germline values: CDR1 MNHEY, CDR2 SVGAGI. The length of the CDR3 is 15 residues.

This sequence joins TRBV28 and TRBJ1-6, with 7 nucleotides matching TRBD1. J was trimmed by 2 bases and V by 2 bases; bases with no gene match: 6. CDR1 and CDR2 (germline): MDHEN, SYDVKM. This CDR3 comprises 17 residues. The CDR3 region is CASSLGQAYPYNSPLHF. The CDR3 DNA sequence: TGTGCCAGCAGTTTAGGACAGGCCTACCCCTATAATTCACCCCTCCACTTT.

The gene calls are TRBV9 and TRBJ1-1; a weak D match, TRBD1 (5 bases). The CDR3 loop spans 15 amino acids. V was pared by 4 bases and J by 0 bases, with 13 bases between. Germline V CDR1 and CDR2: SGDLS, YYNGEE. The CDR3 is CASSPMWGMNTEAFF. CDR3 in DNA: TGTGCCAGCAGCCCTATGTGGGGCATGAACACTGAAGCTTTCTTT.

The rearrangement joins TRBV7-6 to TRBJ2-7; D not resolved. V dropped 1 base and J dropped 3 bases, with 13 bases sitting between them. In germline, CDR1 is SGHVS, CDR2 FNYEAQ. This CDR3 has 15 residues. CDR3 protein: CASSLGAGLIYEQYF. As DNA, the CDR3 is TGTGCCAGCAGCTTAGGGGCTGGATTAATCTACGAGCAGTACTTC. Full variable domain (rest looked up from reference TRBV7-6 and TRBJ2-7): GAGVSQSPRYKVTKRGQDVALRCDPISGHVSLYWYRQALGQGPEFLTYFNYEAQQDKSGLPNDRFSAERPEGSISTLTIQRTEQRDSAMYRCASSLGAGLIYEQYFGPGTRLTVT.

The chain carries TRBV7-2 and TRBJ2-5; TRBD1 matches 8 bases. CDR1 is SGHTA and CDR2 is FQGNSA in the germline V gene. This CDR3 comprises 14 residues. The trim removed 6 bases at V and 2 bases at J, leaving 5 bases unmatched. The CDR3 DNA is TGTGCCAGCAGATATGGACAGGGTCAAGAGACCCAGTACTTC. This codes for CASRYGQGQETQYF.

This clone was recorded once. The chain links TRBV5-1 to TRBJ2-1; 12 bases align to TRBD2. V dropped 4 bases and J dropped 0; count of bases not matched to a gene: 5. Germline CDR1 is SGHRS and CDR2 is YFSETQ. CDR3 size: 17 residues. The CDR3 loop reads CASSRGLAGSSYNEQFF. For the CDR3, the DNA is TGCGCCAGCAGCCGAGGACTAGCGGGGAGCTCCTACAATGAGCAGTTCTTC.

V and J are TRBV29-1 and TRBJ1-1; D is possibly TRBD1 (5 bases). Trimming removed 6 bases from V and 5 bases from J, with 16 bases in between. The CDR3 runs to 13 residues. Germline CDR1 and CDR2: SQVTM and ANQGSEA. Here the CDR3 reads CSVCRDLGTEAFF. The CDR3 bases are TGCAGCGTCTGCAGGGATCTTGGGACTGAAGCTTTCTTT.

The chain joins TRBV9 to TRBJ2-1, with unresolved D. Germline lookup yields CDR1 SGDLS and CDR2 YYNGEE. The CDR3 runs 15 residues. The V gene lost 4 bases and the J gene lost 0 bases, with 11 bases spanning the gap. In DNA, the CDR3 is TGTGCCAGCAGCCCCTTGACGGGCTCCTACAATGAGCAGTTCTTC. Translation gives CASSPLTGSYNEQFF.

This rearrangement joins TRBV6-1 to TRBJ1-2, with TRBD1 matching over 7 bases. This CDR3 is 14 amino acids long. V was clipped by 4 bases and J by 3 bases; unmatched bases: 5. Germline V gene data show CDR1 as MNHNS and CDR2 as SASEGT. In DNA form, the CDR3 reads TGTGCCAGCAGTGCGCCGGGACAGTACTATGGCTACACCTTC. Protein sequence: CASSAPGQYYGYTF.

As DNA, the CDR3 is TGTGCCAGCAGTGGGACTAGCGGCACAGATACGCAGTATTTT. It translates to CASSGTSGTDTQYF. This sequence joins TRBV6-4 and TRBJ2-3; 9 bases match TRBD2. The ends lost 4 bases at V and 1 base at J; junction bases unmatched: 0. Germline V gives CDR1 MRHNA, CDR2 SNTAGT. This CDR3 spans 14 amino acids.

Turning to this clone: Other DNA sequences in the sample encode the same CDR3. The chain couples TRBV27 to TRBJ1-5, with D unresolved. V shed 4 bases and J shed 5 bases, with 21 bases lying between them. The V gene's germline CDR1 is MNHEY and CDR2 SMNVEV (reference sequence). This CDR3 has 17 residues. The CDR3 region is CASSSQYSGTAHQPQHF. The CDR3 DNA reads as TGTGCCAGCAGTTCGCAGTATTCCGGAACAGCCCATCAGCCCCAGCATTTT.

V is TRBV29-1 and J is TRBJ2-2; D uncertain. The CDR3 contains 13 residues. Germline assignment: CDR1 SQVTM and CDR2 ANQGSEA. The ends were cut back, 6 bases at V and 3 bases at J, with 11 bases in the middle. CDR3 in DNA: TGCAGCGTCCTAGACCCAGACACCGGGGAGCTGTTTTTT. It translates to CSVLDPDTGELFF.

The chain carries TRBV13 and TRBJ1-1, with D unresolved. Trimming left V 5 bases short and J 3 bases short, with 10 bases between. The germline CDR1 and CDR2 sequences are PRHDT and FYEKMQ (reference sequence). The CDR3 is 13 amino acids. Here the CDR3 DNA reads TGTGCCAGCAGCCCCCTCGGGGACACTGAAGCTTTCTTT. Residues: CASSPLGDTEAFF.

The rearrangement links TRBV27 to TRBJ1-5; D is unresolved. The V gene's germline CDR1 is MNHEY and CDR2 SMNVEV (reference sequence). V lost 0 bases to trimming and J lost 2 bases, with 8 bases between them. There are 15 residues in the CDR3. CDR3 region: CASSLSSSGNQPQHF. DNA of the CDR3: TGTGCCAGCAGTTTATCGTCCAGCGGCAATCAGCCCCAGCATTTT.